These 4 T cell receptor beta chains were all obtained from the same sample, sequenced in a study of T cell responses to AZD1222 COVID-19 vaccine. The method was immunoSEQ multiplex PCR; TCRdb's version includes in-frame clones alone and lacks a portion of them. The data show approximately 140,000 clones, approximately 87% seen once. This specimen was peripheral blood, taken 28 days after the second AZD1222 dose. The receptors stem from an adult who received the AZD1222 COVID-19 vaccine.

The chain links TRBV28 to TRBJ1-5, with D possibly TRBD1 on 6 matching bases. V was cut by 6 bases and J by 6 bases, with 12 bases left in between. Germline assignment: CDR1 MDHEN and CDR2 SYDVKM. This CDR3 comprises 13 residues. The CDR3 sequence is CASRQGTGQPQHF. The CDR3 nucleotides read TGTGCCAGCAGACAGGGAACTGGTCAGCCCCAGCATTTT.

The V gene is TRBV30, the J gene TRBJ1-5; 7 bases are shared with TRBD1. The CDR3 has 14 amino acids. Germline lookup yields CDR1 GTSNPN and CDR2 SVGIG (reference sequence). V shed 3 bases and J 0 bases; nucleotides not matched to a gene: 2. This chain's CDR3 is CAWRRQGSNQPQHF. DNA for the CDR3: TGTGCCTGGAGGCGACAGGGTAGCAATCAGCCCCAGCATTTT.

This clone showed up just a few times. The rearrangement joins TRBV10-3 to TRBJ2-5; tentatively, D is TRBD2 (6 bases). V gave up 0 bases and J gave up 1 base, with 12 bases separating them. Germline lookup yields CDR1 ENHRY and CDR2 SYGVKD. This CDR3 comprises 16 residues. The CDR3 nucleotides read TGTGCCATCAGTGAGTCTGTCGGGGGATCCCAAGAGACCCAGTACTTC. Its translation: CAISESVGGSQETQYF.

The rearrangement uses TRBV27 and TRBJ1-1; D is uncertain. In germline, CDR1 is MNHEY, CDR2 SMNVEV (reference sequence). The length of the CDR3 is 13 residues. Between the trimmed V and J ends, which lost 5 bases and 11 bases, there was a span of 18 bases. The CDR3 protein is CASSAGSSLSAFF. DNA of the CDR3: TGTGCCAGCAGTGCGGGGAGTTCCCTGAGCGCTTTCTTT.